Presented here are 10 T cell receptor beta chains from one specimen sequenced in a study of beta chain features in type 1 diabetes. Reverse transcription of all isolated RNA meant that expressed TCRB transcripts were sequenced. This table comes from immunoSEQ multiplex PCR, and its TCRdb copy is limited to in-frame clones, with some not included. The repertoire holds 500,000 to 700,000 clones, with roughly 16% as singletons. Sample: naive CD4+ T cells from blood. The receptors derive from a man younger than 35 in good health.

The gene calls are TRBV6-5 and TRBJ1-2; D uncertain. The CDR3 has 14 amino acids. Trimming cost V 10 bases and J 2 bases, with 17 bases left between them. Germline V CDR1 and CDR2: MNHEY, SVGAGI. CDR3 loop: CATAANGHNYGYTF. In DNA, the CDR3 is TGTGCCACCGCGGCCAATGGGCACAACTATGGCTACACCTTC.

This rearrangement joins TRBV7-3 to TRBJ1-2; D possibly corresponds to TRBD1 (5 bases). From germline, CDR1 is SGHTA and CDR2 FQGTGA. With 3 bases removed from V and 3 bases from J, the gap between germline ends came to 11 bases. This CDR3 comprises 14 residues. The CDR3 protein is CASSFSGGDYGYTF. The DNA of the CDR3 is TGTGCCAGCAGCTTTTCGGGGGGAGACTATGGCTACACCTTC.

The chain has TRBV5-1 and TRBJ2-3, with D possibly being TRBD2 (5 bases). The V end lost 0 bases, the J end lost 6 bases, and 14 bases lay between the germline ends. This CDR3 region has 15 residues. Germline lookup yields CDR1 SGHRS and CDR2 YFSETQ. This CDR3 is CASSLGGSRGDTQYF. The CDR3 DNA follows: TGCGCCAGCAGCTTGGGGGGATCCCGAGGGGATACGCAGTATTTT.

This clone was recorded a few times. The chain uses TRBV7-8 and TRBJ1-1, with a possible D match to TRBD1 (6 bases). The V end lost 5 bases, the J end lost 9 bases, and 13 bases lay between the germline ends. The length of the CDR3 is 12 residues. Germline CDR1 is SGHVS and CDR2 is FQNEAQ. The CDR3 sequence is CASSRGQGQAFF. DNA of the CDR3: TGTGCCAGCAGCCGGGGGCAGGGTCAAGCTTTCTTT.

Only a few counts were recorded for this clone. The V call is TRBV5-6, the J call TRBJ1-2, with 10 positions matching TRBD1. This CDR3 contains 12 residues. Germline trimming cut 3 bases from V and 10 bases from J; bases unmatched to any gene: 3. CDR1 SGHDT and CDR2 YYEEEE come from the germline V gene. This chain's CDR3 is CASSSGTGVYTF. CDR3 sequence (DNA): TGTGCCAGCAGCTCAGGGACAGGGGTCTACACCTTC. Looking up the rest from reference TRBV5-6 and TRBJ1-2 gives the full variable domain: DAGVTQSPTHLIKTRGQQVTLRCSPKSGHDTVSWYQQALGQGPQFIFQYYEEEERQRGNFPDRFSGHQFPNYSSELNVNALLLGDSALYLCASSSGTGVYTFGSGTRLTVV.

The chain recombines TRBV6-5 with TRBJ2-7, with no clear D. Germline V gene data show CDR1 as MNHEY and CDR2 as SVGAGI. The V end was cut by 5 bases, the J end by 0 bases, with 8 bases between. The CDR3 contains 13 residues. CDR3 residues: CASSRLTSYEQYF. CDR3 in DNA: TGTGCCAGCAGTCGACTGACCTCCTACGAGCAGTACTTC.

The V gene is TRBV12-5, the J gene TRBJ1-1, with 8 bases identical to TRBD1. V was clipped by 2 bases and J by 4 bases; unmatched bases: 9. This CDR3 is built from 16 residues. CDR1 is LGHNT, CDR2 FRNRAP, per germline. CDR3 residues: CASGLPSGQGSTEAFF. In nucleotides, the CDR3 is TGTGCTAGTGGTTTGCCCTCCGGACAGGGTAGCACTGAAGCTTTCTTT.

This clone was detected a few times. J is TRBJ2-5 and V is TRBV19; no definite D call. V lost 4 bases and J 7 bases, leaving 10 bases between the germline ends. CDR3 length: 12 residues. The germline V gene has CDR1 LNHDA and CDR2 SQIVND (reference sequence). CDR3 sequence reads: CASSTPSGTQYF. Written as DNA, the CDR3 is TGTGCCAGTAGTACCCCCAGTGGGACCCAGTACTTC.

This clone occurred a few times. CDR3 loop: CASSHPLGGRWTGELFF. Here the CDR3 DNA reads TGTGCCAGCAGCCACCCCCTTGGCGGGAGATGGACCGGGGAGCTGTTTTTT. The chain recombines TRBV7-2 with TRBJ2-2, with 7 bases aligning to TRBD2. The CDR3 extends over 17 amino acids. V gave up 5 bases and J gave up 5 bases; unmatched junction bases: 14. Germline V gives CDR1 SGHTA, CDR2 FQGNSA. The variable domain in full, with the rest retrieved from reference TRBV7-2 and TRBJ2-2, is GAGVSQSPSNKVTEKGKDVELRCDPISGHTALYWYRQSLGQGLEFLIYFQGNSAPDKSGLPSDRFSAERTGGSVSTLTIQRTQQEDSAVYLCASSHPLGGRWTGELFFGEGSRLTVL.

Notes on this clone: The same CDR3 also results from other DNA sequences found in this sample. The chain employs TRBV28 and TRBJ2-7, with D hard to call. Germline V lookup: CDR1 MDHEN, CDR2 SYDVKM. V lost 5 bases, J lost 3 bases, and 5 bases lay in between. This CDR3 is 11 amino acids long. The CDR3 reads CASSLNYEQYF. CDR3 nucleotide sequence: TGTGCCAGCAGTCTCAACTACGAGCAGTACTTC.